Following are 5 T cell receptor beta chains from one sample sequenced in a study of blood T cell repertoires in COVID-19. TCRdb keeps only in-frame clones here, not all; method: immunoSEQ multiplex PCR. The sample yields around 15,000 clones, approximately 90% seen once. The sample was peripheral blood. Receptors originate from a human donor in a cohort sampled during active COVID-19.

The chain has TRBV6-4 and TRBJ2-2, with D perhaps matching TRBD2 (6 bases). The CDR3 loop spans 16 amino acids. CDR1 is MRHNA and CDR2 is SNTAGT in the germline V gene. Trimming took 0 bases from V and 6 from J, leaving 14 bases between them. Here the CDR3 reads CASSDSGGGPAGELFF. The CDR3 DNA follows: TGTGCCAGCAGTGACTCCGGAGGAGGGCCCGCCGGGGAGCTGTTTTTT.

For the CDR3, the DNA is TGTGCCAGCACCTATAGCGGGAGTAGGAACAATGAGCAGTTCTTC. It encodes CASTYSGSRNNEQFF. The chain has TRBV28 and TRBJ2-1; 9 bases are a match to TRBD2. The V segment lost 7 bases and the J segment 5 bases; nucleotides outside the gene matches: 9. Germline V gene data show CDR1 as MDHEN and CDR2 as SYDVKM. The CDR3 has 15 amino acids.

J is TRBJ2-3 and V is TRBV5-1; 8 nucleotides align to TRBD2. Germline V gives CDR1 SGHRS, CDR2 YFSETQ. This CDR3 has 18 residues. The V gene end was trimmed by 5 bases and the J gene end by 1 base; junction bases not matched to a gene: 15. The CDR3 loop is CASSGSGRAVLGTDTQYF. In DNA, the CDR3 is TGCGCCAGCAGTGGGAGCGGGAGAGCGGTTTTAGGCACAGATACGCAGTATTTT. Based on the CDR3 plus reference TRBV5-1 and TRBJ2-3, the full variable domain is KAGVTQTPRYLIKTRGQQVTLSCSPISGHRSVSWYQQTPGQGLQFLFEYFSETQRNKGNFPGRFSGRQFSNSRSEMNVSTLELGDSALYLCASSGSGRAVLGTDTQYFGPGTRLTVL.

The CDR3 DNA reads TGTGCCAGCAGTCCTGGGACTAGCGGTTGGAATGAGCAGTTCTTC. This translates into CASSPGTSGWNEQFF. This chain joins TRBV2 and TRBJ2-1, with TRBD2 matching 11 bases. The CDR3 sequence is 15 residues long. Per germline, CDR1 SNHLY and CDR2 FYNNEI. J was trimmed by 7 bases and V by 5 bases; bases with no gene match: 7.

There are a few counts of this clone. The chain employs TRBV10-3 and TRBJ2-6; 10 bases are a match to TRBD2. V dropped 6 bases and J dropped 0; count of bases not matched to a gene: 8. This CDR3 comprises 18 residues. Germline V gives CDR1 ENHRY, CDR2 SYGVKD. In nucleotides, the CDR3 is TGTGCCATCAGGAAAGGACTAGCGGAGGGCTCTGGGGCCAACGTCCTGACTTTC. It yields the protein CAIRKGLAEGSGANVLTF.